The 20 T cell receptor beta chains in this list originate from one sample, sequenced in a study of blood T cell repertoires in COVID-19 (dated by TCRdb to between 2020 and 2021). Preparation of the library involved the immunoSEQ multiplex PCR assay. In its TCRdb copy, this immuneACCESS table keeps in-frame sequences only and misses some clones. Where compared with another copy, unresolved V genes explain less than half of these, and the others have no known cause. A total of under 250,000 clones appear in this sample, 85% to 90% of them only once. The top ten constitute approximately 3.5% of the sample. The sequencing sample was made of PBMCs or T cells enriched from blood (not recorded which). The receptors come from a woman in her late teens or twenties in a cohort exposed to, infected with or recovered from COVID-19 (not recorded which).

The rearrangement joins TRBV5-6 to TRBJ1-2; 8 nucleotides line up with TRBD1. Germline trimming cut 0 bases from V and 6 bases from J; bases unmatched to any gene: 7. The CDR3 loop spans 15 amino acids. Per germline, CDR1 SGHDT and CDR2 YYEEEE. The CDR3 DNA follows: TGTGCCAGCAGCTTGGAGACGACAGGGGAGAATGGCTACACCTTC. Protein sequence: CASSLETTGENGYTF.

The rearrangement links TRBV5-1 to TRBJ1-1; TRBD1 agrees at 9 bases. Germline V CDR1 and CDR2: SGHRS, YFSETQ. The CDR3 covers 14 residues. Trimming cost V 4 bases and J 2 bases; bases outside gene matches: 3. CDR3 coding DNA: TGCGCCAGCAGCGGGGACAGGGCTAACACTGAAGCTTTCTTT. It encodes CASSGDRANTEAFF. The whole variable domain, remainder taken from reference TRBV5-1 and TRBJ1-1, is KAGVTQTPRYLIKTRGQQVTLSCSPISGHRSVSWYQQTPGQGLQFLFEYFSETQRNKGNFPGRFSGRQFSNSRSEMNVSTLELGDSALYLCASSGDRANTEAFFGQGTRLTVV.

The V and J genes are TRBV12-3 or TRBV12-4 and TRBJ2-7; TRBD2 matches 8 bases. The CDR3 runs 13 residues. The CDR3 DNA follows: TGTGCTCAGCAGGAGCGGGAGTCGTGGGAGCAGTACTTC. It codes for CAQQERESWEQYF.

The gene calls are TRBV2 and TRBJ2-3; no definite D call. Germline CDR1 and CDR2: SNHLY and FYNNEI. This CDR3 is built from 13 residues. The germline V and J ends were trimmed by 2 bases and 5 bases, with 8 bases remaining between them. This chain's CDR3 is CASSENLGDTQYF. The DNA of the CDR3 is TGTGCCAGCAGTGAAAATCTAGGAGATACGCAGTATTTT.

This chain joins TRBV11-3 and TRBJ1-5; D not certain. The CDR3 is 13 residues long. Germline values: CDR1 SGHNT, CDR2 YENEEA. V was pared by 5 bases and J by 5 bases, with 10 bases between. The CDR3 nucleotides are TGTGCCAGCAGCACCCAAACTGATCAGCCCCAGCATTTT. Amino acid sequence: CASSTQTDQPQHF. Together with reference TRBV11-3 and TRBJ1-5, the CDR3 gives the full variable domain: EAGVVQSPRYKIIEKKQPVAFWCNPISGHNTLYWYLQNLGQGPELLIRYENEEAVDDSQLPKDRFSAERLKGVDSTLKIQPAELGDSAVYLCASSTQTDQPQHFGDGTRLSIL.

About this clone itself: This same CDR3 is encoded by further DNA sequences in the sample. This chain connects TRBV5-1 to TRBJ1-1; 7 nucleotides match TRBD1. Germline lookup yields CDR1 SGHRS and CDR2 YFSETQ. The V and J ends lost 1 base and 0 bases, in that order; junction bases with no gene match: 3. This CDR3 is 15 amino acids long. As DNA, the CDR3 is TGCGCCAGCAGCTTGCAGGGACAGATGAACACTGAAGCTTTCTTT. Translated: CASSLQGQMNTEAFF.

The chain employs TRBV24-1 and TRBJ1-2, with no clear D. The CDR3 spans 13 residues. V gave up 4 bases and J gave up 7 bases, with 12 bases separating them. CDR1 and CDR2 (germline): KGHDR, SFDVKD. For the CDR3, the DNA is TGTGCCACCAGTGACCCTTTTGCCGGTGGCTACACCTTC. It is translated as CATSDPFAGGYTF.

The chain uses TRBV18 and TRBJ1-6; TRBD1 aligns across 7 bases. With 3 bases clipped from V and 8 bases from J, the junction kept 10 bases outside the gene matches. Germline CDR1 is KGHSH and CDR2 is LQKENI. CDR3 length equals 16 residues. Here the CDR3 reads CASSPRQGSFDSPLHF. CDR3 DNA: TGTGCCAGCTCACCTCGACAGGGCTCCTTTGATTCACCCCTCCACTTT.

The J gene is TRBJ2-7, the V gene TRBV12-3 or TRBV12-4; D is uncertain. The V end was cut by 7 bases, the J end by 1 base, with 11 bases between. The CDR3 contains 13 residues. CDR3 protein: CASTPEASYEQYF. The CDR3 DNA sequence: TGTGCCAGCACCCCCGAGGCGTCCTACGAGCAGTACTTC.

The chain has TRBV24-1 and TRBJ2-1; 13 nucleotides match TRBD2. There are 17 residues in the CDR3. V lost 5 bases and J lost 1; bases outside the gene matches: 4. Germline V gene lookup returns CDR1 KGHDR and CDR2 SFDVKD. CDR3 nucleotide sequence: TGTGCCACCAGTGCCAAACTAGCGGGAGGGTCCTACAATGAGCAGTTCTTC. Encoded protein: CATSAKLAGGSYNEQFF.

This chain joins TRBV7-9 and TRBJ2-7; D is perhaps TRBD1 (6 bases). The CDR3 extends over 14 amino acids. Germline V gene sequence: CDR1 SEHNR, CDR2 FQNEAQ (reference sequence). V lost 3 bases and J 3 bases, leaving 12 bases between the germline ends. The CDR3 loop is CASSLAGVHYEQYF. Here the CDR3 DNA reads TGTGCCAGCAGCTTGGCAGGGGTGCACTACGAGCAGTACTTC.

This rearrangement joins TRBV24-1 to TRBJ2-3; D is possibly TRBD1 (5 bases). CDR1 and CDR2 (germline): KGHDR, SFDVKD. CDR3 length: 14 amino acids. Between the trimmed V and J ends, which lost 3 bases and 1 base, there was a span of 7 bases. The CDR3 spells CATSDPTGTDTQYF. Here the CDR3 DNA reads TGTGCCACCAGTGATCCGACAGGCACAGATACGCAGTATTTT.

The CDR3 sequence is CASTVGRNQPQHF. CDR3 bases: TGTGCCAGTACCGTGGGCCGTAATCAGCCCCAGCATTTT. The rearrangement links TRBV19 to TRBJ1-5, with D unclear. The germline gives CDR1 LNHDA, CDR2 SQIVND (reference sequence). Trimming removed 7 bases at V and 4 bases at J, with 11 bases between. The CDR3 runs to 13 residues.

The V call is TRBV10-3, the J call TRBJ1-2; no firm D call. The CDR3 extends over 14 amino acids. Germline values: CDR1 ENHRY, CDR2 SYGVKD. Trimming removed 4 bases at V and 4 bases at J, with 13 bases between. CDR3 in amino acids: CAISVTGDVYGYTF. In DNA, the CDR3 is TGTGCCATCAGTGTGACCGGAGATGTCTATGGCTACACCTTC.

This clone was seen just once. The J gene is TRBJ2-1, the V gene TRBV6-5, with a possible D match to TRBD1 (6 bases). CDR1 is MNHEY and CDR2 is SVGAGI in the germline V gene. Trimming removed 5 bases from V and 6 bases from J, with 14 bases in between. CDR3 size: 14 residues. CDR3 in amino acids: CASSRVSRGNEQFF. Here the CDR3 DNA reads TGTGCCAGCAGTAGGGTTAGCAGGGGCAATGAGCAGTTCTTC.

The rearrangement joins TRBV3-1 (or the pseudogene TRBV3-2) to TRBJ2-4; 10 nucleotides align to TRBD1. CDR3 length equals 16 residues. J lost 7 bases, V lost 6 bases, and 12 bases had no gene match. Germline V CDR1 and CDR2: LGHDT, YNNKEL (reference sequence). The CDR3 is CASSNAFGQGGNIQYF. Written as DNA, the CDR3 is TGTGCCAGCAGTAACGCTTTTGGACAGGGGGGGAACATTCAGTACTTC.

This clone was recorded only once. CDR3 DNA: TGTGCCACCAGTGAGGGTTCCGGGGACTATGGCTACACCTTC. This gives the protein CATSEGSGDYGYTF. This chain joins TRBV24-1 and TRBJ1-2; no firm D call. The CDR3 extends over 14 amino acids. Trimming took off 4 bases at V and 3 bases at J, with 11 bases between the two ends. The germline gives CDR1 KGHDR, CDR2 SFDVKD.

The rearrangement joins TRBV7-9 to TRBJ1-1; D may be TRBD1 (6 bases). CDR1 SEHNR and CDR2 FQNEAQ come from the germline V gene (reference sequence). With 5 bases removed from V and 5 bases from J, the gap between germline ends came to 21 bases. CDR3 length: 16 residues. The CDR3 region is CASSHNRRGGGTEAFF. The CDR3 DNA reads TGTGCCAGCAGCCACAACCGGCGGGGGGGCGGGACTGAAGCTTTCTTT.

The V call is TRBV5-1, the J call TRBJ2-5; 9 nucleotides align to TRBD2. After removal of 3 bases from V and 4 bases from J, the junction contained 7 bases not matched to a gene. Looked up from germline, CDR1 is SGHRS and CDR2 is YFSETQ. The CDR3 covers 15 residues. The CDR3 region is CASSYVAGEVETQYF. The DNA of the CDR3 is TGCGCCAGCAGCTATGTAGCGGGAGAGGTAGAGACCCAGTACTTC.

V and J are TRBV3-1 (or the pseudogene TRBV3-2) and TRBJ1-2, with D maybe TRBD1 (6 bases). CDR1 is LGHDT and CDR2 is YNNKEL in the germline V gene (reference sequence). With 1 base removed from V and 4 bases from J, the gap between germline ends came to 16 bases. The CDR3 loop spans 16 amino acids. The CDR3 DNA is TGTGCCAGCAGCCAAGGTTTCTCACAGGGTATCTATGGCTACACCTTC. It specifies CASSQGFSQGIYGYTF.